This TCR beta chain was captured in a study of blood T cell repertoires in COVID-19. About the study: The cDNA or gDNA used as material had been derived from T cells, B-cell-depleted T cells, or PBMCs.

Adults between about 18 and 89 years of age took part from fewer than 30 US areas. Methods used by the authors: How many nucleated cells were present was estimated from reference gene primer amplification. Using immunoSEQ multiplex PCR, the repertoire was profiled, and TCRdb retains in-frame clones only, with some absent. V and J calls and clone size are given by that table; D and trimming were obtained from the DNA. The data show over 250,000 clones, more than 75% seen once. This CDR3 contains 17 residues. Trimming cost V 2 bases and J 0 bases, with 17 bases left between them. This sequence originates from a woman aged 18-30 years who had recovered from COVID-19. Sequenced: PBMCs or T cells enriched from blood (not recorded which). This chain connects TRBV5-3 to TRBJ1-1; possibly TRBD1 for D (5 bases). TRBV5-3 counts as an open reading frame of uncertain function. CDR3 protein: CARSLQRSGGVNTEAFF. The DNA of the CDR3 is TGTGCCAGAAGCTTACAACGATCGGGAGGGGTGAACACTGAAGCTTTCTTT.